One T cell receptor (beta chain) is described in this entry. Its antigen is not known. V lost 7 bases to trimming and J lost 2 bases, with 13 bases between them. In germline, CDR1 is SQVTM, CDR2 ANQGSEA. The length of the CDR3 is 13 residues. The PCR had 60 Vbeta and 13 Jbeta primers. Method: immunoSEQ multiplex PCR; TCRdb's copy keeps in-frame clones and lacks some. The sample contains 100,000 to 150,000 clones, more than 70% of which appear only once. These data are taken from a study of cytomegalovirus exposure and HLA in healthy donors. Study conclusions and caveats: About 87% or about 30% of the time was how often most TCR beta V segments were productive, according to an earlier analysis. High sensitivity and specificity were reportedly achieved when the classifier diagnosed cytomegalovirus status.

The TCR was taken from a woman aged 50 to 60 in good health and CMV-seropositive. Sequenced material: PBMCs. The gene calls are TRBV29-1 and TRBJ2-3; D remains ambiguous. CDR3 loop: CSGAVSITDTQYF. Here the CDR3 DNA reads TGCAGCGGGGCAGTCTCAATCACAGATACGCAGTATTTT.